Sequencing of this T cell receptor (beta chain) was carried out in a study of Ad26.COV2.S vaccination and SARS-CoV-2 variants. Study background: Dosing was one shot or two shots 56 days apart. Broader study findings: Greater spike-specific TCR breadth was seen in vaccine recipients than in placebo recipients.

Comments on this clone: Its cognate antigen is unknown.

Per the germline V gene, CDR1 is SGHTS and CDR2 is YDEGEE. The CDR3 totals 14 residues. Deletions cut 2 bases from V and 2 bases from J, with 11 bases between. TCRdb keeps only in-frame clones here, not all; method: immunoSEQ multiplex PCR. This sample has 400,000 to 450,000 clones, with roughly 91% found just once. Regarding treatment: roughly 18 received Ad26.COV2.S at low or high dose, single or two shots; roughly 5 received placebo; per-sample allocation not given. Specimens were obtained on day 63 following the first vaccine or placebo injection. Source: peripheral blood, taken in a trial of Ad26.COV2.S vaccine versus placebo. This chain uses TRBV5-8 with TRBJ2-7; D is undetermined. This sequence originates from a person between 18 and 60 years old who received the Ad26.COV2.S COVID-19 vaccine or a placebo. The CDR3 coding sequence is TGTGCCAGCAGCTTCCGGACGGCAACCTACGAGCAGTACTTC. Its protein product is CASSFRTATYEQYF.